This TCR beta chain comes out of a study of blood T cell repertoires in COVID-19. Under the authors' procedure: The assay estimated nucleated cells by amplifying reference gene primers. The assay was immunoSEQ multiplex PCR, and TCRdb's table has in-frame clones only and misses some. V, J and clone size reflect that table, while D and trimming were determined from the DNA. The repertoire has about 170,000 clones, approximately 90% of them found once; the top ten carry more than 2%. Germline V gene sequence: CDR1 PRHDT, CDR2 FYEKMQ (reference sequence). The CDR3 consists of 15 residues. The V and J ends lost 6 bases and 0 bases, in that order; junction bases with no gene match: 5.

The sample consisted of peripheral blood. The sequence was obtained from a man in his forties or fifties who had recovered from COVID-19. This chain uses TRBV13 with TRBJ2-3, with 8 bases that match TRBD1. CDR3 nucleotide sequence: TGTGCCAGCAGATGGGGACAGGCGAGCACAGATACGCAGTATTTT. This codes for CASRWGQASTDTQYF.